Each of the 24 T cell receptor beta chains below was sequenced from the same sample in a study of Ad26.COV2.S vaccination and SARS-CoV-2 variants. Described treatment: roughly 18 received Ad26.COV2.S at low or high dose, single or two shots; 5 received placebo; per-sample allocation not given. Day 63 after the first vaccine or placebo injection was the time point for sampling. Some clones are missing from TCRdb's copy, which holds only in-frame ones; the method was immunoSEQ multiplex PCR. Among around 300,000 clones listed, 86% were seen once. This specimen consisted of peripheral blood, obtained in a trial of Ad26.COV2.S vaccine versus placebo. The source of these receptors is a person aged 18-60 years who received the Ad26.COV2.S COVID-19 vaccine or a placebo.

V gene TRBV5-1 combines with J gene TRBJ2-5; the D is unclear. The germline V gene encodes CDR1 SGHRS and CDR2 YFSETQ. The CDR3 consists of 14 residues. Trimming took off 6 bases at V and 7 bases at J, with 19 bases between the two ends. The CDR3: CASMSFEAAGTQYF. DNA for the CDR3: TGCGCCAGCATGAGTTTTGAGGCCGCAGGGACCCAGTACTTC.

Note on this clone: Additional DNA sequences in this sample encode the identical CDR3. The V call is TRBV28, the J call TRBJ1-2, with D uncertain. V was cut by 2 bases and J by 4 bases, with 8 bases left in between. CDR3 length equals 13 residues. Germline values: CDR1 MDHEN, CDR2 SYDVKM. CDR3 DNA sequence: TGTGCCAGCAGTTTAGGGCAGCTCTATGGCTACACCTTC. It yields the protein CASSLGQLYGYTF.

This chain joins TRBV7-9 and TRBJ2-7; 7 nucleotides match TRBD1. V dropped 5 bases and J dropped 2; count of bases not matched to a gene: 9. The CDR3 consists of 15 residues. CDR1 is SEHNR, CDR2 FQNEAQ, per germline (reference sequence). This CDR3 reads CASSRTGQPPYEQYF. The CDR3 nucleotides are TGTGCCAGCAGCCGTACGGGACAGCCCCCCTACGAGCAGTACTTC.

This chain links TRBV11-3 with TRBJ2-5; D ambiguous. The V gene lost 0 bases and the J gene lost 2 bases, with 7 bases spanning the gap. Per the germline V gene, CDR1 is SGHNT and CDR2 is YENEEA. This CDR3 spans 14 amino acids. The CDR3: CASSLDWRQETQYF. CDR3 coding DNA: TGTGCCAGCAGCTTAGATTGGCGTCAAGAGACCCAGTACTTC. Full variable domain (rest looked up from reference TRBV11-3 and TRBJ2-5): EAGVVQSPRYKIIEKKQPVAFWCNPISGHNTLYWYLQNLGQGPELLIRYENEEAVDDSQLPKDRFSAERLKGVDSTLKIQPAELGDSAVYLCASSLDWRQETQYFGPGTRLLVL.

The chain carries TRBV7-2 and TRBJ2-5; 11 bases fit TRBD2. The CDR3 sequence is 18 residues long. Germline CDR1 and CDR2: SGHTA and FQGNSA. V gave up 3 bases and J gave up 2 bases; unmatched junction bases: 11. The CDR3 spells CASSFVVAGGPGQETQYF. In DNA form, the CDR3 reads TGTGCCAGCAGCTTTGTAGTAGCGGGAGGGCCAGGACAAGAGACCCAGTACTTC.

The rearrangement links TRBV18 to TRBJ2-2; D may be TRBD1 (6 bases). V gave up 7 bases and J gave up 0 bases, with 12 bases separating them. The CDR3 consists of 15 residues. The germline V gene has CDR1 KGHSH and CDR2 LQKENI. CDR3 in amino acids: CASLDRTANTGELFF. The CDR3 DNA sequence: TGTGCCAGCTTAGACAGGACGGCGAACACCGGGGAGCTGTTTTTT.

The chain carries TRBV6-5 and TRBJ1-6; D is unresolved. The CDR3 covers 14 residues. The V and J ends lost 4 bases and 6 bases respectively, with 10 bases between them. The V gene's germline CDR1 is MNHEY and CDR2 SVGAGI. The DNA for the CDR3 is TGTGCCAGCAGTTCGGAATCCCGTAATTCACCCCTCCACTTT. Translated, it gives CASSSESRNSPLHF.

The chain uses TRBV28 and TRBJ2-7, with TRBD1 identical over 9 bases. This CDR3 region has 13 residues. Germline CDR1 reads MDHEN; CDR2 reads SYDVKM. J gave up 0 bases and V 8 bases, and 2 bases lay outside the gene matches. The CDR3 region has the DNA TGTGCCAGCGGGACAGGGAGCTCCTACGAGCAGTACTTC. Its protein is CASGTGSSYEQYF.

The chain recombines TRBV7-9 with TRBJ2-7; TRBD1 agrees at 10 bases. CDR1 is SEHNR and CDR2 is FQNEAQ in the germline V gene (reference sequence). The CDR3 sequence is 16 residues long. V was clipped by 2 bases and J by 1 base; unmatched bases: 5. CDR3: CASSLPPDRGSYEQYF. The DNA for the CDR3 is TGTGCCAGCAGCTTACCCCCGGACAGGGGGTCCTACGAGCAGTACTTC.

A few counts support this clone. CDR3 loop: CATSDFQGYGYTF. CDR3 nucleotide sequence: TGTGCCACCAGTGATTTTCAGGGCTATGGCTACACCTTC. V gene TRBV24-1 combines with J gene TRBJ1-2; TRBD1 is a possible D gene (5 bases). With 1 base removed from V and 4 bases from J, the gap between germline ends came to 6 bases. CDR3 length: 13 amino acids. Per germline, CDR1 KGHDR and CDR2 SFDVKD.

Points on this clone: Other DNA sequences in the sample encode the same CDR3. The chain links TRBV28 to TRBJ2-7; D unclear. This CDR3 spans 12 amino acids. Germline V gene lookup returns CDR1 MDHEN and CDR2 SYDVKM. V was shortened by 1 base and J by 4 bases, with 5 bases between the two germline ends. CDR3 in amino acids: CASSLSGYEQYF. The CDR3 DNA reads as TGTGCCAGCAGTTTATCGGGTTACGAGCAGTACTTC. Full variable domain (outside the CDR3, taken from reference TRBV28 and TRBJ2-7): DVKVTQSSRYLVKRTGEKVFLECVQDMDHENMFWYRQDPGLGLRLIYFSYDVKMKEKGDIPEGYSVSREKKERFSLILESASTNQTSMYLCASSLSGYEQYFGPGTRLTVT.

V is TRBV9 and J is TRBJ2-3, with D tentatively TRBD2 (6 bases). Trimming pared 0 bases from V and 4 bases from J, leaving 15 bases between. The CDR3 consists of 16 residues. The germline CDR1 and CDR2 sequences are SGDLS and YYNGEE. CDR3 bases: TGTGCCAGCAGCGTAGGTTCGTCTAGCGCTTCAGATACGCAGTATTTT. This encodes CASSVGSSSASDTQYF.

J is TRBJ1-5 and V is TRBV7-8; D is perhaps TRBD1 (6 bases). The CDR3 loop spans 14 amino acids. V was shortened by 2 bases and J by 7 bases, with 12 bases between the two germline ends. Per the germline V gene, CDR1 is SGHVS and CDR2 is FQNEAQ. The chain's CDR3 is CASSLTGLDQPQHF. For the CDR3, the DNA is TGTGCCAGCAGCTTAACAGGGTTAGACCAGCCCCAGCATTTT.

This clone turned up a few times. The chain combines TRBV18 with TRBJ2-5; the D is unclear. The CDR3 runs to 14 residues. Germline CDR1 and CDR2: KGHSH and LQKENI. V was cut by 2 bases and J by 2 bases, with 9 bases left in between. CDR3 nucleotides: TGTGCCAGCTCACCAGAGAGCTTGCAAGAGACCCAGTACTTC. Amino acids: CASSPESLQETQYF.

This clone has a handful of counts. The V call is TRBV11-2, the J call TRBJ2-2; tentatively, D is TRBD1 (5 bases). From germline, CDR1 is SGHAT and CDR2 FQNNGV. V lost 2 bases to trimming and J lost 1 base, with 14 bases between them. This CDR3 comprises 17 residues. The chain's CDR3 is CASSLPLRVLNTGELFF. The DNA of the CDR3 is TGTGCCAGCAGCTTACCCCTCAGGGTGCTGAACACCGGGGAGCTGTTTTTT.

The chain recombines TRBV6-5 with TRBJ2-7; no clear D gene. V dropped 6 bases and J dropped 7 bases, with 16 bases sitting between them. Germline V gene sequence: CDR1 MNHEY, CDR2 SVGAGI. The CDR3 extends over 13 amino acids. The CDR3 is CASRTRPGLEQYF. The CDR3 nucleotides are TGTGCCAGCAGAACCCGCCCCGGATTAGAGCAGTACTTC.

This chain uses TRBV7-9 with TRBJ1-2; D perhaps matches TRBD1 (5 bases). The CDR3 contains 13 residues. Trimming removed 0 bases from V and 8 bases from J, with 10 bases in between. Germline values: CDR1 SEHNR, CDR2 FQNEAQ (reference sequence). CDR3 region: CASSLAGAGGYTF. DNA of the CDR3: TGTGCCAGCAGCTTAGCTGGGGCGGGCGGCTACACCTTC. Supplemented by reference TRBV7-9 and TRBJ1-2, the full variable domain reads DTGVSQNPRHKITKRGQNVTFRCDPISEHNRLYWYRQTLGQGPEFLTYFQNEAQLEKSRLLSDRFSAERPKGSFSTLEIQRTEQGDSAMYLCASSLAGAGGYTFGSGTRLTVV.

This clone was seen just once. The rearrangement joins TRBV25-1 to TRBJ1-1; maybe TRBD1 (6 bases). Germline CDR1 is MGHDK and CDR2 is SYGVNS. The CDR3 consists of 14 residues. V gave up 3 bases and J gave up 1 base, with 9 bases separating them. CDR3 nucleotide sequence: TGTGCCAGCAGTGAGACAGGCTGGAACACTGAAGCTTTCTTT. It codes for CASSETGWNTEAFF.

In this sample, this clone turned up a few times. The rearrangement uses TRBV10-3 and TRBJ2-5, with a tentative D call TRBD1 (6 bases). Germline CDR1 is ENHRY and CDR2 is SYGVKD. This CDR3 region has 14 residues. The ends were cut back, 0 bases at V and 5 bases at J, with 10 bases in the middle. CDR3 region: CAISESGGRETQYF. In nucleotides, the CDR3 is TGTGCCATCAGTGAGTCTGGGGGCCGGGAGACCCAGTACTTC.

This rearrangement joins TRBV12-3 or TRBV12-4 to TRBJ1-5; no definite D call. This CDR3 region has 13 residues. The V and J ends lost 0 bases and 7 bases respectively, with 7 bases between them. The DNA for the CDR3 is TGTGCCAGCAGTTTAGCAGGGCAACAGCCCCAGCATTTT. As protein: CASSLAGQQPQHF.

This chain connects TRBV5-4 to TRBJ1-1; D is unclear. Germline CDR1 reads SGHNT; CDR2 reads YYREEE (reference sequence). The CDR3 has 15 residues. Trimming took off 2 bases at V and 1 base at J, with 12 bases between the two ends. The CDR3 here is CASSFSAVPNTEAFF. For the CDR3, the DNA is TGTGCCAGCAGCTTCTCCGCAGTCCCGAACACTGAAGCTTTCTTT.

The genes are TRBV27 and TRBJ1-2; D may be TRBD1 (6 bases). Trimming stripped 4 bases from V and 6 bases from J, with 9 bases between. Germline V gives CDR1 MNHEY, CDR2 SMNVEV (reference sequence). This CDR3 comprises 12 residues. Here the CDR3 DNA reads TGTGCCAGCAGTTCCCACAGGGATGGCTACACCTTC. Residues: CASSSHRDGYTF.

V is TRBV3-1 (or the pseudogene TRBV3-2) and J is TRBJ1-1; D might be TRBD1 (5 bases). Germline V gene sequence: CDR1 LGHDT, CDR2 YNNKEL (reference sequence). V was trimmed by 5 bases and J by 7 bases, leaving 14 bases between them. The CDR3 totals 13 residues. Here the CDR3 reads CASSSRGFVEAFF. CDR3 DNA: TGTGCCAGCAGCTCCCGGGGCTTCGTTGAAGCTTTCTTT.

The chain combines TRBV19 with TRBJ2-3, with D unclear. The CDR3 loop spans 13 amino acids. The V gene's germline CDR1 is LNHDA and CDR2 SQIVND (reference sequence). Trimming left V 5 bases short and J 2 bases short, with 8 bases between. DNA for the CDR3: TGTGCCAGTAGTGTACAAGCCACAGATACGCAGTATTTT. Residues: CASSVQATDTQYF. The whole variable domain, remainder taken from reference TRBV19 and TRBJ2-3, is DGGITQSPKYLFRKEGQNVTLSCEQNLNHDAMYWYRQDPGQGLRLIYYSQIVNDFQKGDIAEGYSVSREKKESFPLTVTSAQKNPTAFYLCASSVQATDTQYFGPGTRLTVL.